This T cell receptor (beta chain) was identified in a study of blood T cell repertoires in COVID-19. Study details: There were acute and convalescent COVID-19 samples, and they came from the United States, Italy and Spain. T cells, B-cell-depleted T cells, or PBMCs supplied cDNA or gDNA.

Data came from immunoSEQ multiplex PCR; TCRdb stores just in-frame clones and leaves some out. The repertoire consists of approximately 170,000 clones, with 88% occurring once and the leading ten covering approximately 2.1%. With 0 bases removed from V and 11 bases from J, the gap between germline ends came to 23 bases. This CDR3 has 15 amino acids. CDR1 GTSNPN and CDR2 SVGIG come from the germline V gene (reference sequence). Concerning this clone: Within the sample, other DNA sequences also encode this same CDR3.

The source of this sequence is a man in his forties or fifties who had recovered from COVID-19. The V and J genes are TRBV30 and TRBJ2-7; a possible D gene is TRBD2 (6 bases). Sequencing input: peripheral blood. The CDR3: CAWSVGGRHLTREYF. CDR3 DNA sequence: TGTGCCTGGAGTGTGGGAGGACGGCATCTTACGAGGGAGTACTTC.